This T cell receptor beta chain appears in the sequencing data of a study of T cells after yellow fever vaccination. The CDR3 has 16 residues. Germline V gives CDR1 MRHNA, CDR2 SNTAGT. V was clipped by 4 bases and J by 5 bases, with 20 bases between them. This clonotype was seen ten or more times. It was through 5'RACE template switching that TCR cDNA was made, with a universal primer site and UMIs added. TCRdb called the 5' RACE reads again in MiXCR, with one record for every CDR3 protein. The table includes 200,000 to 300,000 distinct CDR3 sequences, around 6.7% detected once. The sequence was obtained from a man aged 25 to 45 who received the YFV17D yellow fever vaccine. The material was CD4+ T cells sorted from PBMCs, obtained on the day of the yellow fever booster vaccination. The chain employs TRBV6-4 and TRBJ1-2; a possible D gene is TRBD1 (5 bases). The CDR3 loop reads CASSAVPGPSKYGYTF. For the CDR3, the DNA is TGTGCCAGCAGTGCAGTACCAGGGCCTTCCAAGTATGGCTACACCTTC.